What follows is one T cell receptor beta chain and its context. Its antigen target is currently unknown. Base quality data are lacking; no much larger clone is found one base away. CD8 naive samples were obtained by positive selection for CCR7 among CD45RO-negative cells, yielding a CD45RA+CCR7+ population from which TemRA cells were excluded. The donors were healthy, HIV-negative adults with no recently reported acute infections or vaccinations. Every donor was a Caucasian adult living in Nashville, Tennessee, USA. After blood collection by leukapheresis, PBMCs were isolated using Ficoll-Histopaque density gradient centrifugation and then cryopreserved in the vapor phase of liquid nitrogen. Analytical flow cytometry was used to check the purity and quantity of each magnetically sorted T cell population. From each sorted fraction, genomic DNA was isolated and quantified by UV absorbance on a Nanodrop 2000c.

This sample was taken from a study of shared clonotypes between healthy human individuals (dated by TCRdb to between 2020 and 2021). About the study as a whole: The cohort included three men and a couple of women between 18 and 49 years of age. For each donor, CD4 naive and CD4 memory were each run on three plates, CD8 naive on two plates, and CD8 memory on one plate. Blood TCR repertoires of a handful of healthy adults were deeply sequenced to estimate repertoire size and the extent of clonotype sharing between individuals. To increase sequencing depth and limit assay-specific biases, TCR repertoire library preparation and sequencing were carried out by different laboratories using diverse techniques. Leukapheresis yielded between about 0.8 and 9.5 billion PBMCs per donor.

V is pruned by 7 bases and J by 1 base, leaving 14 bases of the junction without a gene match. The germline V gene (reference sequence) provides CDR1 MNHEY and CDR2 SMNVEV. The CDR3 starts with the cysteine, ends with the phenylalanine, and has 17 residues. Kept here is only the CDR3 DNA, which spans 51 bases and is read in frame from base 1. The paper's findings and limits, for the study overall: Compared with non-shared clonotypes, clonotypes shared by all four sorted-subset donors had higher generation probabilities. Approximately 5% of naive CD4, around 4% of naive CD8, 2.3% of memory CD4, and more than 0.35% of memory CD8 clonotypes were shared across several donors. Naive subsets generally had larger estimated clonotype richness than memory subsets. Even with the large sequencing depth, rarefaction of the sorted-subset datasets indicated that sequencing was incomplete. Pairwise subsampling indicated that sequencing depth was expected to affect the degree of clonotype sharing among donors. Sampling was restricted to blood, and TCR repertoires in tissues likely differ from the TCR repertoires found in blood. Because the study included only a small number of donors, the genetic and exposure-history diversity represented was limited.

TCR CDR3 regions were amplified from genomic DNA by multiplex PCR using the deep immunoSEQ assay. Genomic DNA extracted from each cell subset was distributed evenly over all wells of several immunoSEQ 96-well plates, and each plate served as one replicate. For sorted subsets, around 200 ng genomic DNA, equal to about 30,000 T cell genomes, was loaded into each replicate PCR. Purified libraries were quantified with a Qubit 3.0 fluorometer, sized on a Bioanalyzer 2100, and re-quantified with the KAPA Library Quantification kit. Each immunoSEQ 96-well plate was sequenced on its own single-read 150-cycle Illumina NextSeq 550 flow cell. The authors' analysis ran thus. Because the immunoSEQ output held only junctional sequences and lacked quality scores, the filtering could not match the filtering applied to full-length reads. To assign V/J genes and CDR3, sequences were annotated against IMGT germline references using PyIR, a Python wrapper for IgBLAST v1.9. Reads were removed for weak V/J assignments (E-value above 1e-6), missing CDR3, stop codons, out-of-frame junctions, or ambiguous translated residues. A V3J clonotype was defined by an identical inferred V gene, J gene, and CDR3 amino acid sequence. Percentage overlap between repertoires was computed as shared unique clonotypes divided by the size of the smaller repertoire. Richness of each repertoire was evaluated using RTK rarefaction, the Chao1 estimator, and Recon v2.1 estimates of unobserved clonotypes. Generation probabilities were computed with OLGA for all TCRbeta clonotypes obtained by the gDNA method from several donors. As stored in TCRdb, this immuneACCESS dataset retains in-frame rearrangements with V and J assigned. A fraction of the clones does not appear; measured against another copy, unresolved V genes explain less than half of the discrepancy, and the remainder lacks a known reason. Clone size and the V and J calls come from that table; the DNA yielded D and trimming. The sample includes roughly 2.1 million clones, with 93% observed a single time. The ten largest clones capture 1.5% to 2% of the sample.

The chain is encoded by TRBV27 joined to TRBJ1-2, and TRBD1 aligns with 8 junction nucleotides. The source is a young man in good health. Some clones in this sample may be carry-over from other donors' samples. Sequencing was carried out using naive CD8+ T cells from PBMCs. What this sample's cell subset or site label stands for: CD45RA+CCR7+. The sequenced DNA: TGTGCCAGCAAAAGATCGCCCCCGACAGGGGATAACTATGGCTACACCTTC. Its amino acids are CASKRSPPTGDNYGYTF.